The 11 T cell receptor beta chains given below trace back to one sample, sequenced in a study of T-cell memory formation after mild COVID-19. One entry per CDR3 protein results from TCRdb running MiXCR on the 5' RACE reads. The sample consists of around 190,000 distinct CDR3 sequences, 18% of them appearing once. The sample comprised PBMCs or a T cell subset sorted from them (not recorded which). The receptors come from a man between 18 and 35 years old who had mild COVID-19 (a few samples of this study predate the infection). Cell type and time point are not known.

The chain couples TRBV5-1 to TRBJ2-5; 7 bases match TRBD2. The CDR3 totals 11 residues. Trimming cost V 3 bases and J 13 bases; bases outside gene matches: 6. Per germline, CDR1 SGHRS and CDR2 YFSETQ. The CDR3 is CASSSTSRLYF. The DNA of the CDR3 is TGCGCCAGCAGCTCGACTAGCCGGCTGTACTTC.

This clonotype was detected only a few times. The CDR3 is CSVELYSGEAFF. As DNA, the CDR3 is TGCAGCGTTGAATTATATTCCGGTGAAGCTTTCTTT. The V and J genes are TRBV29-1 and TRBJ1-1; no definite D call. Germline V gives CDR1 SQVTM, CDR2 ANQGSEA. V dropped 2 bases and J dropped 7 bases, with 11 bases sitting between them. The CDR3 has 12 residues.

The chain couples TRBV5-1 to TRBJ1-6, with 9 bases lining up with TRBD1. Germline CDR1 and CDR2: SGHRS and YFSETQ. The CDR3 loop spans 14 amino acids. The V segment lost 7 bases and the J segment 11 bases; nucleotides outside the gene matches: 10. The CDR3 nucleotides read TGCGCCAGCGCAATGGGGACAGGGATTCCACCCCTCCACTTT. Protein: CASAMGTGIPPLHF.

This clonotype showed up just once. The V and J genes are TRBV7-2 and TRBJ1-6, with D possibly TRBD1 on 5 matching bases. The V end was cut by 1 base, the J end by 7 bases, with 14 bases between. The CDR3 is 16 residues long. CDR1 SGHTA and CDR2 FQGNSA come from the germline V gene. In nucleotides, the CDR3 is TGTGCCAGCAGCTTAGTGATGTCCCAGGGCAATTCACCCCTCCACTTT. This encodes CASSLVMSQGNSPLHF.

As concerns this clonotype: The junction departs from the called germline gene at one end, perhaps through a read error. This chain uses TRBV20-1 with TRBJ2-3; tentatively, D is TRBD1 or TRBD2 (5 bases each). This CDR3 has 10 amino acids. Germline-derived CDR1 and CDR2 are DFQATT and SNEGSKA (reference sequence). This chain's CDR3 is CSASSGQTDF. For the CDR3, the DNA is TGCAGTGCTAGTTCGGGGCAAACGGATTTT.

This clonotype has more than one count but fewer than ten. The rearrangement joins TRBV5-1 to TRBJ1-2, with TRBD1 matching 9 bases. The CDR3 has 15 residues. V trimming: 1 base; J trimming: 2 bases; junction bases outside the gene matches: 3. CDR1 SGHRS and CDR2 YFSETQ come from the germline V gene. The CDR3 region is CASSLRDRVNYGYTF. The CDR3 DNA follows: TGCGCCAGCAGCTTGCGGGACAGGGTCAACTATGGCTACACCTTC.

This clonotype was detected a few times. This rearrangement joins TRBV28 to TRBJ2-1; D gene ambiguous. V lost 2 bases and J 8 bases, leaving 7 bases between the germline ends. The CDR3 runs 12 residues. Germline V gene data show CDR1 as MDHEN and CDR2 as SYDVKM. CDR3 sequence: CASSLRADEQFF. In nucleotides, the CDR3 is TGTGCCAGCAGTTTACGGGCGGATGAGCAGTTCTTC.

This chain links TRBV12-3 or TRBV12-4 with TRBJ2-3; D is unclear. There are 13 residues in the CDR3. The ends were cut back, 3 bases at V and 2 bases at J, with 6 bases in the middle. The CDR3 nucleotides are TGTGCCAGCAGTTTCGGCGACACAGATACGCAGTATTTT. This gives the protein CASSFGDTDTQYF.

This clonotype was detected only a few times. CDR3 loop: CASSLGLADGQYV. CDR3 nucleotide sequence: TGTGCCAGCAGTTTAGGGTTGGCGGACGGGCAGTACGTC. The chain employs TRBV12-3 or TRBV12-4 and TRBJ2-7; no definite D call. V was clipped by 1 base and J by 9 bases, with 13 bases between them. The CDR3 contains 13 residues.

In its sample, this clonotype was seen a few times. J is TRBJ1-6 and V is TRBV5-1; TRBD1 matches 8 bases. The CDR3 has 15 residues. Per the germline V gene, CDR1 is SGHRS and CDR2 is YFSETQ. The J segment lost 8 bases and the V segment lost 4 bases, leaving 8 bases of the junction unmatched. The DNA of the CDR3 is TGCGCCAGCAGCAATAATGCAGGGGGCGATTCACCCCTCCACTTT. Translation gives CASSNNAGGDSPLHF.

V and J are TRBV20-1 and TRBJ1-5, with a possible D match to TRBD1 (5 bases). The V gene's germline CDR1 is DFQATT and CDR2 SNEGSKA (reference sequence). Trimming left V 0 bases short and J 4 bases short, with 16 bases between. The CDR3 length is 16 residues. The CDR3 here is CSARDPRGGENQPQHF. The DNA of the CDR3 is TGCAGTGCTAGAGACCCCCGGGGAGGGGAAAATCAGCCCCAGCATTTT.